Below, one T cell receptor beta chain is given with its context. This sample is part of a study of blood T cell repertoires in COVID-19. CDR1 SNHLY and CDR2 FYNNEI come from the germline V gene. The CDR3 is 15 amino acids. V trimming: 5 bases; J trimming: 0 bases; junction bases outside the gene matches: 3. Profiling relied on immunoSEQ multiplex PCR, and the TCRdb table lists in-frame clones only, not all of them. The repertoire has fewer than 75,000 clones, approximately 87% of them found once; the top ten carry around 4.4%. The TCR sequence derives from a man in his fifties or sixties with active COVID-19. The sequenced material came from peripheral blood. The chain couples TRBV2 to TRBJ1-4, with TRBD1 matching 7 bases. CDR3 sequence: CASSMDRSTNEKLFF. For the CDR3, the DNA is TGTGCCAGCAGTATGGACAGGTCAACTAATGAAAAACTGTTTTTT.